Sequencing of this T cell receptor (beta chain) was carried out in a study of T cell clonotyping in hematopoietic cell transplantation. Assay used: immunoSEQ multiplex PCR; TCRdb lists only in-frame clones, some missing. The sample shows more than 9,500 clones, around 93% of them seen only once. Findings and caveats of the study: Recipient TCR diversity dropped after transplant; expanded clonotypes rose from day 30 to 180. CD4 and CD8 repertoire contributions could not be separated without sorting.

To note about this clone: Its antigen is undetermined.

The germline V gene encodes CDR1 SGHDN and CDR2 FVKESK. The ends were cut back, 0 bases at V and 0 bases at J, with 9 bases in the middle. The CDR3 consists of 15 residues. The chain employs TRBV14 and TRBJ2-7, with D unclear. The TCR comes from a woman in her forties or fifties in good health. Some clones in this sample may be carry-over from other donors' samples. The sample comprised peripheral blood mononuclear cells. The CDR3 is CASSQDGLLSYEQYF. DNA for the CDR3: TGTGCCAGCAGCCAAGATGGCCTGCTCTCCTACGAGCAGTACTTC.